The clone carrying this T cell receptor (beta chain) was seen a handful of times. Its antigen is as yet unknown. These data belong to a study of cytomegalovirus exposure and HLA in healthy donors. Vbeta (60) and Jbeta (13) primers were used in the PCR. Some clones are missing from TCRdb's copy, which holds only in-frame ones; the method was immunoSEQ multiplex PCR. The table shows about 120,000 clones, with roughly a tenth occurring only once. Each donor was healthy, and each was a bone marrow donor. J lost 3 bases, V lost 2 bases, and 1 base had no gene match. The CDR3 runs 14 residues. From germline, CDR1 is MGHRA and CDR2 YSYEKL. Study-level results: A later analysis linked a missense variant in DCLRE1C to the trimming of TCR beta V and J genes. A few V segments could not be told apart, such as TRBV6-2 and TRBV6-3, and were left out. Further analysis was carried out later, and it showed several of the most significant clusters appearing linked to common viral pathogens.

This TCR derives from a woman between 18 and 30 years old in good health and CMV-seropositive. What was sequenced was PBMCs. The chain joins TRBV4-1 to TRBJ2-1, with 7 bases identical to TRBD1. Written as DNA, the CDR3 is TGCGCCAGCAGCCAATCAGGGGGCTACAATGAGCAGTTCTTC. It encodes CASSQSGGYNEQFF.